A single sample gave rise to the 5 T cell receptor beta chains below, sequenced in a study of CD8+ T cells in alopecia areata. Extracted RNA was reverse transcribed into cDNA, the sequencing template. Profiling relied on immunoSEQ multiplex PCR, and the TCRdb table lists in-frame clones only, not all of them. This repertoire holds around 300,000 clones, and none appear only once. On the basis of CD4, CD8alpha, NKG2D, NKG2ACE and other markers, pooled cutaneous lymph node cells were sorted. Material for sequencing was CD4+ T cells sorted from a lymph node. These receptors all stem from a C3H/HeJ mouse with alopecia areata. MHC haplotype of the strain: H2-k.

As to this clone: The gene names given are mouse names. CDR3 amino acids: CASSDGGLGPSAETLYF. Partial CDR3 DNA: TGTGCCAGCAGTGATGGGGGACTGGGGCCTAGTGCAGAA. The rearrangement links TRBV13-1 to TRBJ2-3; the match to TRBD2 covers 10 bases. Read sequence stops 4 residues before the CDR3 end, and the germline J gene provides the missing end. V shed 0 bases and J 0 bases; nucleotides not matched to a gene: 4. CDR3 length: 17 residues. Germline CDR1 is NSHNY and CDR2 is SYGAGN.

This clone appeared a few times. Germline and genes: mouse. Coverage ceases 4 residues before the CDR3 finishes, and the germline J gene fills in the end. This chain joins TRBV1 and TRBJ2-5; 8 bases match TRBD2. Germline CDR1 and CDR2: NSQYPW and LRSPGD (reference sequence). The CDR3 length is 15 residues. The trim removed 5 bases at V and 3 bases at J, leaving 7 bases unmatched. Partial CDR3 DNA: TGCACCTGCAGTTCCTCTCGACTGGGGCAAGAC. The encoded protein is CTCSSSRLGQD. The full-length CDR3 reads as CTCSSSRLGQDTQYF. Full variable domain (missing parts from reference TRBV1 and TRBJ2-5): VTLLEQNPRWRLVPRGQAVNLRCILKNSQYPWMSWYQQDLQKQLQWLFTLRSPGDKEVKSLPGADYLATRVTDTELRLQVANMSQGRTLYCTCSSSRLGQDTQYFGPGTRLLVL.

Comment on this clone: Mouse gene names and germline throughout. The CDR3 end falls 4 residues outside the read, so it is completed with the germline J gene. The chain carries TRBV31 and TRBJ2-7, with TRBD2 matching over 11 bases. Germline loops: CDR1 GKSSPN, CDR2 SITVG. The CDR3 consists of 15 residues. The part of the CDR3 DNA that was read is TGTGCCTGGGGCTCCCCCCGGGACTGGGGGTAT. Amino acid sequence: CAWGSPRDWGY. The CDR3 in its entirety is CAWGSPRDWGYEQYF.

Points on this clone: The genes and germline here are from mouse. Read data end 4 residues before the CDR3 end; the end is taken from the germline J gene. This chain uses TRBV19 with TRBJ1-1, with 7 bases fitting TRBD1. The CDR3 is 14 residues long. CDR1 FNHDT and CDR2 SITEND come from the germline V gene (reference sequence). Germline trimming cut 2 bases from V and 1 base from J; bases unmatched to any gene: 2. CDR3 bases read: TGTGCCAGCAGTATGTGGACAGGGAACACA. Protein sequence: CASSMWTGNT. The CDR3 in its entirety is CASSMWTGNTEVFF.

For this clone: These gene names are mouse names. The CDR3 end lies 4 residues beyond the end of the read and is filled in from the germline J gene. V usage is TRBV13-3 and J usage is TRBJ2-2; 8 bases fit TRBD1. This CDR3 is built from 15 residues. The trim removed 6 bases at V and 2 bases at J, leaving 6 bases unmatched. Germline V gene sequence: CDR1 NNHDY, CDR2 SYVADS. CDR3 residues: CASKPGQVNTGQLYF. The sequenced part of the CDR3 DNA is TGTGCCAGCAAGCCGGGACAGGTCAACACCGGG.